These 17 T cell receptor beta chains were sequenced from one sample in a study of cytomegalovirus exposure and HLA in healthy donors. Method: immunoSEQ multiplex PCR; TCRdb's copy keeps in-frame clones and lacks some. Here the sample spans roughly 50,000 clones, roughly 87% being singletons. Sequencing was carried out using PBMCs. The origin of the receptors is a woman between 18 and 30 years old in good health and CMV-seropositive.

The CDR3 loop is CSALAGGRFNEQFF. CDR3 DNA: TGCAGCGCCTTAGCGGGGGGGCGTTTCAATGAGCAGTTCTTC. The rearrangement joins TRBV29-1 to TRBJ2-1, with 11 bases fitting TRBD2. Germline V lookup: CDR1 SQVTM, CDR2 ANQGSEA. Germline trimming cut 7 bases from V and 6 bases from J; bases unmatched to any gene: 8. The CDR3 length is 14 residues.

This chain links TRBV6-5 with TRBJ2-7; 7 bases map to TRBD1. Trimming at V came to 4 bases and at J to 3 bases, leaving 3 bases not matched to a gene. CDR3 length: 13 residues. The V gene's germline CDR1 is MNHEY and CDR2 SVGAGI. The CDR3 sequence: CASSLGQIYEQYF. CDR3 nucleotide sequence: TGTGCCAGCAGTTTGGGACAGATCTACGAGCAGTACTTC.

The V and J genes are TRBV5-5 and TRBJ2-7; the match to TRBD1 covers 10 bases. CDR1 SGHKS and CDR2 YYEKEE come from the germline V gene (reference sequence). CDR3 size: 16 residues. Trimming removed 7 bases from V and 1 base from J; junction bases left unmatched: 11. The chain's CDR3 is CASDTSPGQGSYEQYF. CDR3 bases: TGTGCCAGCGATACAAGTCCGGGACAGGGGTCCTACGAGCAGTACTTC.

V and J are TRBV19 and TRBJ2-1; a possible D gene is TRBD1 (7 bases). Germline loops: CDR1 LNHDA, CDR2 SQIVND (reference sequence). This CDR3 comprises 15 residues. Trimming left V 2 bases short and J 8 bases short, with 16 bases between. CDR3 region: CASSIRRGRNHEQFF. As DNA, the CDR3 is TGTGCCAGTAGTATAAGGAGGGGGCGAAATCATGAGCAGTTCTTC.

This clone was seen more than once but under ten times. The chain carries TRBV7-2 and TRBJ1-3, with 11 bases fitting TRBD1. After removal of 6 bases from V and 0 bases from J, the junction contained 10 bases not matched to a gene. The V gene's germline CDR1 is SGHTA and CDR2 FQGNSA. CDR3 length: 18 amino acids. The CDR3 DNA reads TGTGCCAGCAGTTTATGGACAGGGGGCCCCTTCTCTGGAAACACCATATATTTT. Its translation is CASSLWTGGPFSGNTIYF.

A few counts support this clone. CDR3 sequence: CATSRGGGRGYTF. CDR3 sequence (DNA): TGTGCCACCAGCAGAGGTGGGGGCCGGGGCTACACCTTC. The chain couples TRBV15 to TRBJ1-2; the D gene is possibly TRBD1 (6 bases). The CDR3 loop spans 13 amino acids. Trimming stripped 1 base from V and 8 bases from J, with 11 bases between. The germline V gene has CDR1 LNHNV and CDR2 YYDKDF (reference sequence).

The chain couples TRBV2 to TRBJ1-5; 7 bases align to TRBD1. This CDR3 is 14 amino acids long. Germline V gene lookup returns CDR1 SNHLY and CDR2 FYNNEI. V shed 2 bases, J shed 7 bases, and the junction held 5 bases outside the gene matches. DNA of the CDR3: TGTGCCAGCAGTGAATACCCACAGGGGCAGCCCCAGCATTTT. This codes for CASSEYPQGQPQHF.

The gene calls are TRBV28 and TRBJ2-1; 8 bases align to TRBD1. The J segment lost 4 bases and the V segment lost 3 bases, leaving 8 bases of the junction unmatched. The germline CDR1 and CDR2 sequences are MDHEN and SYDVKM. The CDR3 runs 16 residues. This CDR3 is CASSFGQGIGYNEQFF. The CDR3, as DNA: TGTGCCAGCAGTTTTGGACAGGGTATCGGTTACAATGAGCAGTTCTTC.

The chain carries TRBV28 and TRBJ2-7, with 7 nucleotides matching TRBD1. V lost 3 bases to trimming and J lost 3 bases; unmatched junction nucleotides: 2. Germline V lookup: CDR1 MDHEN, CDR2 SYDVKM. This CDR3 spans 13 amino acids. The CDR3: CASSLGQYYEQYF. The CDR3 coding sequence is TGTGCCAGCAGTTTGGGACAGTACTACGAGCAGTACTTC.

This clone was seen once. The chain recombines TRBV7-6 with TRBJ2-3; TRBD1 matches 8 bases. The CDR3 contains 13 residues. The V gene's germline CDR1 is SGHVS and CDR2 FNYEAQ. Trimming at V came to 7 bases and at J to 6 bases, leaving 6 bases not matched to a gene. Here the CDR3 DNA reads TGTGCCAGCACCTGGACAGGGACGGATACGCAGTATTTT. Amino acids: CASTWTGTDTQYF.

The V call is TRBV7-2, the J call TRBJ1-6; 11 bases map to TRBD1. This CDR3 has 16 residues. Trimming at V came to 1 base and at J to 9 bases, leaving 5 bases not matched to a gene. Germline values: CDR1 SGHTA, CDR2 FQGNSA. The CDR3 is CASSLGRDRGTSPLHF. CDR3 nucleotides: TGTGCCAGCAGCTTAGGTCGGGACAGGGGGACTTCACCCCTCCACTTT.

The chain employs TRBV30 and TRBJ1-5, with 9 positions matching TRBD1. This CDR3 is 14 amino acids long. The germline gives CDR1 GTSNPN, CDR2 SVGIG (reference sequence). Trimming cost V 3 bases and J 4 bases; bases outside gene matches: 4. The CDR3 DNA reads TGTGCCTGGAGCGGGACAGGGAGAAATCAGCCCCAGCATTTT. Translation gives CAWSGTGRNQPQHF.

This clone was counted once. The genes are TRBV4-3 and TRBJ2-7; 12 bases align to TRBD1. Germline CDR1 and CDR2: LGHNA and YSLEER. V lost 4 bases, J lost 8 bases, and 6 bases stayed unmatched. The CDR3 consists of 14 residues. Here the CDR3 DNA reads TGCGCCAGCAGCCTCGGGACAGGGGGCGTCCAGCAGTACTTC. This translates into CASSLGTGGVQQYF.

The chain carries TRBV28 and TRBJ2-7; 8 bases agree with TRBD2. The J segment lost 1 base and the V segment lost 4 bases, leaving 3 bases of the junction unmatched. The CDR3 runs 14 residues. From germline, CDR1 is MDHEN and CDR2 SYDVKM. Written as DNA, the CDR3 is TGTGCCAGCAGTTGGGGCGGGGGGTCCTACGAGCAGTACTTC. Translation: CASSWGGGSYEQYF.

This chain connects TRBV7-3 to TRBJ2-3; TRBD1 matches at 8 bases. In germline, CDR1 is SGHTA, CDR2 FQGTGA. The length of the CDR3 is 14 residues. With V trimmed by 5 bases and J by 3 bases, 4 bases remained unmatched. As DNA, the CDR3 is TGTGCCAGCAGCCGACAGGGGCGAACAGATACGCAGTATTTT. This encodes CASSRQGRTDTQYF.

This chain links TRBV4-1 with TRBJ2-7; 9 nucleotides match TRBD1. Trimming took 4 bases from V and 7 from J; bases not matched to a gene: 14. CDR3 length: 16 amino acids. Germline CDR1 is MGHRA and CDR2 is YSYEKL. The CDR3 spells CASSRKPGQGTGEQYF. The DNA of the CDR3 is TGCGCCAGCAGCCGTAAGCCGGGACAGGGTACTGGGGAGCAGTACTTC.

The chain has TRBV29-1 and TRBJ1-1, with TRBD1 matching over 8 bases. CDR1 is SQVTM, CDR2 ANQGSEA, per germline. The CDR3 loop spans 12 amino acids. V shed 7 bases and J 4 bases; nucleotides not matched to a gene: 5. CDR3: CSARTGITEAFF. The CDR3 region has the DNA TGCAGCGCCCGGACAGGGATCACTGAAGCTTTCTTT.